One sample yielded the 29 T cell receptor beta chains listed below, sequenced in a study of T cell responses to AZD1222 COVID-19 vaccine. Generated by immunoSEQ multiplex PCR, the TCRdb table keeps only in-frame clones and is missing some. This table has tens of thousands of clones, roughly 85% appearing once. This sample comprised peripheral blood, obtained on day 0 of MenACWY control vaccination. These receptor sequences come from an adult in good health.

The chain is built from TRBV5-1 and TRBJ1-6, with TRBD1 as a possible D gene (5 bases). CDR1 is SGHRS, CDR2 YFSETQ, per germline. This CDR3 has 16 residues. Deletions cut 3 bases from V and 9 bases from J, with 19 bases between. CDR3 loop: CASSWGVDGSGSPLHF. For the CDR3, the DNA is TGCGCCAGCAGCTGGGGGGTGGACGGATCGGGTTCACCCCTCCACTTT.

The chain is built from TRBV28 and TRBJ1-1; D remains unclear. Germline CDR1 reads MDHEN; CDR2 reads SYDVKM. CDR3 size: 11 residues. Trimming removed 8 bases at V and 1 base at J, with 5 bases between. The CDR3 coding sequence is TGTGCCAGCCGGACGAACACTGAAGCTTTCTTT. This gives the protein CASRTNTEAFF.

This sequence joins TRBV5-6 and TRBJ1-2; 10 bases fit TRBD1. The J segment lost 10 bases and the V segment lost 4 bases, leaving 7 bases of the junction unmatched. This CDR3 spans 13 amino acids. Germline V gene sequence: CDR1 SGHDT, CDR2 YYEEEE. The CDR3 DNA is TGTGCCAGCAGCACCGGGACAGGGGTTGTCTACACCTTC. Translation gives CASSTGTGVVYTF.

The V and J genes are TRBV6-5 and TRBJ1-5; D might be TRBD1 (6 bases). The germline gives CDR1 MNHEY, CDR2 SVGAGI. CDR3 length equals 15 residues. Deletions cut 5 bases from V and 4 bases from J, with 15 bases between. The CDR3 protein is CASSRGQTENQPQHF. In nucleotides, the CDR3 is TGTGCCAGCAGTCGAGGACAGACTGAGAATCAGCCCCAGCATTTT.

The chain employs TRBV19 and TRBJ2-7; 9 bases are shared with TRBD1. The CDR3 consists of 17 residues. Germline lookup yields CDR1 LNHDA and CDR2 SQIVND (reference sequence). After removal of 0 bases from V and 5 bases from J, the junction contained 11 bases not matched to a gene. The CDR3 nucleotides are TGTGCCAGTAGTATAGATCCGAGGCGGGACAGGGTCCACGAGCAGTACTTC. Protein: CASSIDPRRDRVHEQYF.

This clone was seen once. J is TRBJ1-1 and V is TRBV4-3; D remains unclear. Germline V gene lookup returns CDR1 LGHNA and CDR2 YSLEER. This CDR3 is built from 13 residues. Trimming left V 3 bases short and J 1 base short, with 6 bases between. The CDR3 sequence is CASSHGGNTEAFF. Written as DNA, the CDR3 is TGCGCCAGCAGCCATGGAGGGAACACTGAAGCTTTCTTT.

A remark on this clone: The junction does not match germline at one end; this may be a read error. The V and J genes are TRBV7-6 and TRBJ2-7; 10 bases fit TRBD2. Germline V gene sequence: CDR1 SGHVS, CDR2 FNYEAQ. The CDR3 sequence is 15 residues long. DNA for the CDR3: TGTGCCAGCAGCCTAGCGGGAGTAGGATCCCACGAGCAGTACTTC. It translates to CASSLAGVGSHEQYF.

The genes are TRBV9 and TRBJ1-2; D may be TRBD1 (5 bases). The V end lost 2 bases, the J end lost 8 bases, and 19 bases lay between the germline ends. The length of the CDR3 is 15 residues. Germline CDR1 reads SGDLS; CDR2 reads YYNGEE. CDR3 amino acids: CASSVGEGTWPGYTF. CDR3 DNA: TGTGCCAGCAGCGTGGGGGAGGGGACGTGGCCGGGCTACACCTTC.

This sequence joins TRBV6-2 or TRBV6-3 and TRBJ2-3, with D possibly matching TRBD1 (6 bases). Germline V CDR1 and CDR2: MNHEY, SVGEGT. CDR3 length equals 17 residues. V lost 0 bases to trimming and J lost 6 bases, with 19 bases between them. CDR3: CASSYSYGSGAADTQYF. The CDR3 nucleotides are TGTGCCAGCAGTTACTCGTACGGGTCAGGGGCCGCGGATACGCAGTATTTT.

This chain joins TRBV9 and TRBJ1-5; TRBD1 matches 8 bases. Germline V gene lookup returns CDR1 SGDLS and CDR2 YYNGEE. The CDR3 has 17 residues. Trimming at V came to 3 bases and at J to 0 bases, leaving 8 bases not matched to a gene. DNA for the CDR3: TGTGCCAGCAGCGATGGACAGGGAGGGGGTAGCAATCAGCCCCAGCATTTT. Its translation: CASSDGQGGGSNQPQHF.

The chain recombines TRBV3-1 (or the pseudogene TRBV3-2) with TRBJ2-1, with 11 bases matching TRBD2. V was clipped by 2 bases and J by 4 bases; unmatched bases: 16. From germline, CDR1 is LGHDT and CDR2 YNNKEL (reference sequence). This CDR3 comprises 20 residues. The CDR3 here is CASSQKGRDLAGGRYNEQFF. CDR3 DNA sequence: TGTGCCAGCAGCCAAAAGGGGCGGGATTTAGCGGGAGGGCGATACAATGAGCAGTTCTTC.

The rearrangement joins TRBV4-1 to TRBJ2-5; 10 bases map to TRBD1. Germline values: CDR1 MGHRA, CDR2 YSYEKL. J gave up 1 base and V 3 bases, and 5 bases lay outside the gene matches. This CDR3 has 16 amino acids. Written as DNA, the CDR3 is TGCGCCAGCAGCCAGCAGACAGGGGGCCCCCAAGAGACCCAGTACTTC. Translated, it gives CASSQQTGGPQETQYF.

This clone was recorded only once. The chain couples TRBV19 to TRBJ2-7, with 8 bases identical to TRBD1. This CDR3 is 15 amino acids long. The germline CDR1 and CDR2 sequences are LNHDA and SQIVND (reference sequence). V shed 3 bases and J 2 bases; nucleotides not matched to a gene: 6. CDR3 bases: TGTGCCAGTAGTATGAGGCAGGGGGCGACCTACGAGCAGTACTTC. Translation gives CASSMRQGATYEQYF.

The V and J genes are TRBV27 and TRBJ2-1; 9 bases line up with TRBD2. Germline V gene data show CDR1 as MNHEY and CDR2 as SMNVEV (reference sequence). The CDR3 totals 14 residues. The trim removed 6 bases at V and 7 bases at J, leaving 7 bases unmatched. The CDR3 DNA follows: TGTGCCAGCAGCAGGACTAGCGCTCTGAATGAGCAGTTCTTC. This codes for CASSRTSALNEQFF.

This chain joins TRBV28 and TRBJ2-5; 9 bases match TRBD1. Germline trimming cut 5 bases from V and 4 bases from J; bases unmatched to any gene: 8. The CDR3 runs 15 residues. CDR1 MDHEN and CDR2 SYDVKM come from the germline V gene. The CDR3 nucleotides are TGTGCCAGCAGTAAACCAGGGACAGGGCGAGAGACCCAGTACTTC. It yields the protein CASSKPGTGRETQYF.

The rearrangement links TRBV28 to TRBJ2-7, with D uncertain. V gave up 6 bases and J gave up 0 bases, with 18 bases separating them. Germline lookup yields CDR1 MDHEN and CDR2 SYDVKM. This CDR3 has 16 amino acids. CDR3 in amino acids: CASSANTISSSYEQYF. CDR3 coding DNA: TGTGCCAGCAGCGCCAATACTATCTCGAGCTCCTACGAGCAGTACTTC.

The CDR3 loop reads CASSRPNEGNGNTIYF. The CDR3 nucleotides are TGTGCCAGCAGCCGACCCAATGAGGGAAATGGAAACACCATATATTTT. This chain uses TRBV3-1 (or the pseudogene TRBV3-2) with TRBJ1-3; no firm D call. CDR3 size: 16 residues. Germline V gene sequence: CDR1 LGHDT, CDR2 YNNKEL (reference sequence). V lost 4 bases, J lost 3 bases, and 16 bases lay in between.

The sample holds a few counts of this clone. This CDR3 is CASSIAFGRHNEQFF. In DNA form, the CDR3 reads TGTGCCAGTAGTATAGCATTTGGGCGGCACAATGAGCAGTTCTTC. The chain has TRBV19 and TRBJ2-1; D is unclear. V was pared by 1 base and J by 5 bases, with 12 bases between. The CDR3 contains 15 residues. Germline lookup yields CDR1 LNHDA and CDR2 SQIVND (reference sequence).

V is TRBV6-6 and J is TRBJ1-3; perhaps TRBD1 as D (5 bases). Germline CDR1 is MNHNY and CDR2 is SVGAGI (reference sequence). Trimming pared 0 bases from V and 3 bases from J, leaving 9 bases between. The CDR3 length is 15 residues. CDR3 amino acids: CASSYSGRVGNTIYF. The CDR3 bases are TGTGCCAGCAGTTACTCAGGCAGGGTTGGAAACACCATATATTTT.

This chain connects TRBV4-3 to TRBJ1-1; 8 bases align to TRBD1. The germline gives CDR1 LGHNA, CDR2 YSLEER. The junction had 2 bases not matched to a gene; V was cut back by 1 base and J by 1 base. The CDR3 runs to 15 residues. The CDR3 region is CASSQADRANTEAFF. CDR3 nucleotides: TGCGCCAGCAGCCAAGCGGACAGGGCGAACACTGAAGCTTTCTTT.

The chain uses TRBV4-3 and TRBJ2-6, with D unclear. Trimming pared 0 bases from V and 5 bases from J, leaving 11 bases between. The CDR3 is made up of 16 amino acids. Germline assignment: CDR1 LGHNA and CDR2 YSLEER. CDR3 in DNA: TGCGCCAGCAGCCAAGAAAGACGTCTCCGGGCCAACGTCCTGACTTTC. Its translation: CASSQERRLRANVLTF.

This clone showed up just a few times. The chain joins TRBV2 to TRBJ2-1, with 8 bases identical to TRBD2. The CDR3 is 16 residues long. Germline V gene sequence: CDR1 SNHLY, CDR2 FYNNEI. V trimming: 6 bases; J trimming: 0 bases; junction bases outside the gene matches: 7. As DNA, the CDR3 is TGTGCCAGCAGACCCACTAGCGGTAGCTCCTACAATGAGCAGTTCTTC. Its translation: CASRPTSGSSYNEQFF.

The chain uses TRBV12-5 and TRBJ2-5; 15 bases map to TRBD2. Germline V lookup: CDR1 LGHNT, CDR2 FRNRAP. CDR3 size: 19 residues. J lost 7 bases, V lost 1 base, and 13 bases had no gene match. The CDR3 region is CASGLAGTSGRPIGGTQYF. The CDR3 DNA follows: TGTGCTAGTGGTTTGGCCGGGACTAGCGGGAGGCCTATTGGGGGGACCCAGTACTTC.

CDR3 nucleotides: TGTGCCACCAGCGCAGGGGTGGATGGAAACACCATATATTTT. Its translation is CATSAGVDGNTIYF. This rearrangement joins TRBV15 to TRBJ1-3, with D possibly TRBD1 on 6 matching bases. CDR1 and CDR2 from the germline V gene are LNHNV and YYDKDF (reference sequence). The CDR3 has 14 residues. With 5 bases removed from V and 3 bases from J, the gap between germline ends came to 11 bases.

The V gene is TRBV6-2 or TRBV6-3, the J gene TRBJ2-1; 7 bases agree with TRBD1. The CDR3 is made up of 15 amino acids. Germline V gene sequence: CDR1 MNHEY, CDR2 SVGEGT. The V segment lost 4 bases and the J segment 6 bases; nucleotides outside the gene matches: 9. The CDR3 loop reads CASSSTGVRGNEQFF. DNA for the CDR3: TGTGCCAGCAGTTCAACAGGGGTCCGTGGCAATGAGCAGTTCTTC.

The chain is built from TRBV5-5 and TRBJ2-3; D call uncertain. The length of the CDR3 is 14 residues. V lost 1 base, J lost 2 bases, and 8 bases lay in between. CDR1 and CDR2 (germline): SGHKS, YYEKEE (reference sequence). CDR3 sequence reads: CASSLQWNTDTQYF. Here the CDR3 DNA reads TGTGCCAGCAGCTTGCAATGGAACACAGATACGCAGTATTTT.

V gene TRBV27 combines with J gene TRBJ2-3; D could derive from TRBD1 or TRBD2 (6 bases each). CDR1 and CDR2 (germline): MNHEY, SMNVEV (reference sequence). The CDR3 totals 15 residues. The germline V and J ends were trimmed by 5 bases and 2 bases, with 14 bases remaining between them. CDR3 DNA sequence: TGTGCCAGCAGTCCCCTAGGGGGGAACACAGATACGCAGTATTTT. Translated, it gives CASSPLGGNTDTQYF.

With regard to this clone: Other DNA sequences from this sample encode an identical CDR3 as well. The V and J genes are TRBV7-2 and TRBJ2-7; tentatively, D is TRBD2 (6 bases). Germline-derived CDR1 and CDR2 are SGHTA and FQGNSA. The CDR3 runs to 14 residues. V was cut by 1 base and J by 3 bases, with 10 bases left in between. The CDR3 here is CASSLGGGSYEQYF. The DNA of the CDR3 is TGTGCCAGCAGCTTAGGTGGAGGGAGCTACGAGCAGTACTTC.

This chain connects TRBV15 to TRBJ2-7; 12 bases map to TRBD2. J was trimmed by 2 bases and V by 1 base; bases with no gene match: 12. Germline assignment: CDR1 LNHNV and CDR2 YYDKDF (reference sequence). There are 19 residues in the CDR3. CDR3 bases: TGTGCCACCAGCAGAGTCCCCCAGGGACGACTAGCGGGAGCCTACGAGCAGTACTTC. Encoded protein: CATSRVPQGRLAGAYEQYF.